This T cell receptor (beta chain) was captured in a study of metastatic and nonmetastatic thyroid tumors. Study at large: Comparison of repertoires was carried out across blood and tumor or nodule tissue from malignant and benign thyroid patients. Notes on the study in general: Relative to benign nodules, malignant thyroid tumors were reportedly characterized by significantly elevated TCR beta diversity in blood and tumor.

Thyroid surgery was performed in patients who had received no treatment beforehand. As to this clone: Its antigen is as yet unknown.

TCRdb used MiXCR to call clones anew from the PCR reads. This sample yields approximately 9,000 clones, of which approximately 31% are seen a single time; about a sixth belongs to the top ten. Sequenced input: adjacent normal tissue. The sequence derives from a female donor with papillary thyroid cancer or a benign thyroid nodule (not recorded which). Some clones in this sample may be carry-over from other donors' samples.

The CDR3 region is CASSFAGTSGYNEQFF. The CDR3 nucleotides read TGTGCCAGCAGCTTCGCCGGGACTAGCGGTTACAATGAGCAGTTCTTC. The chain uses TRBV7-2 and TRBJ2-1; 11 bases align to TRBD2. The V segment lost 3 bases and the J segment 4 bases; nucleotides outside the gene matches: 5. The CDR3 spans 16 residues. Germline CDR1 is SGHTA and CDR2 is FQGNSA.